This T cell receptor beta chain came from a study of Graves' ophthalmopathy and Graves' hyperthyroidism. The table lists this clonotype with many counts. As the template, RNA transcripts were used to amplify TCR beta CDR3 regions. Second-round multiplex PCR came after a first-round RT-PCR that employed HTBI primers. Each CDR3 protein gets one entry after TCRdb re-called the multiplex PCR reads with MiXCR. The sample has 600,000 to 650,000 distinct CDR3 sequences; 20% to 25% are singletons. Trimming removed 4 bases at V and 3 bases at J, with 7 bases between. This CDR3 has 11 amino acids. CDR1 is SQVTM, CDR2 ANQGSEA, per germline.

The sample was peripheral blood. The V call is TRBV29-1, the J call TRBJ2-7; D is ambiguous. The clonotype comes from a woman in her late teens or twenties with stable Graves' hyperthyroidism. Some clones in this sample may be carry-over from other donors' samples. In DNA, the CDR3 is TGCAGCGTTGCAGAACACTACGAGCAGTACTTC. It yields the protein CSVAEHYEQYF.